Sequencing of this T cell receptor (beta chain) was carried out in a study of blood T cell repertoires in COVID-19. Study summary: In each case, the material was cDNA or gDNA derived from T cells, B-cell-depleted T cells, or PBMCs.

A Seattle source enrolled patients during active infection and followed them longitudinally. The CDR3 loop spans 13 amino acids. Trimming removed 6 bases from V and 2 bases from J, with 11 bases in between. Germline V gives CDR1 MNHEY, CDR2 SVGAGI. How the authors handled the data: By means of reference gene primer amplification, nucleated cell counts were estimated. Only in-frame clones appear in the TCRdb table, and some are missing; sequencing was by immunoSEQ multiplex PCR. Clone size and V and J calls were adopted from that table, with D and trimming inferred from the DNA. The sample yields 250,000 to 300,000 clones, over 75% seen once.

This receptor was identified in a woman between 70 and 85 years old with COVID-19, enrolled during active disease. The sequencing input was peripheral blood. This chain uses TRBV6-5 with TRBJ2-7, with D possibly being TRBD2 (6 bases). The CDR3 nucleotides are TGTGCCAGCAGCGTAGCGGCGGCCTACGAGCAGTACTTC. Translation: CASSVAAAYEQYF.